The entry below gives a single T cell receptor (beta chain) sequence along with its context. Here immunoSEQ multiplex PCR was the method, and the copy in TCRdb shows in-frame clones only, minus some. The sample has about 83,000 clones, roughly 96% seen once. This specimen belongs to a study of technical replicates of blood from a handful of donors. The germline V gene has CDR1 MNHEY and CDR2 SVGAGI. V shed 10 bases and J 7 bases; nucleotides not matched to a gene: 10. The CDR3 runs 13 residues. The V and J genes are TRBV6-5 and TRBJ2-1; 7 nucleotides line up with TRBD2. The receptor was isolated from a human donor in good health. Input material: T cells isolated from PBMCs. The CDR3 sequence: CATMASGPNEQFF. The CDR3 DNA is TGTGCCACCATGGCTAGCGGACCTAATGAGCAGTTCTTC.